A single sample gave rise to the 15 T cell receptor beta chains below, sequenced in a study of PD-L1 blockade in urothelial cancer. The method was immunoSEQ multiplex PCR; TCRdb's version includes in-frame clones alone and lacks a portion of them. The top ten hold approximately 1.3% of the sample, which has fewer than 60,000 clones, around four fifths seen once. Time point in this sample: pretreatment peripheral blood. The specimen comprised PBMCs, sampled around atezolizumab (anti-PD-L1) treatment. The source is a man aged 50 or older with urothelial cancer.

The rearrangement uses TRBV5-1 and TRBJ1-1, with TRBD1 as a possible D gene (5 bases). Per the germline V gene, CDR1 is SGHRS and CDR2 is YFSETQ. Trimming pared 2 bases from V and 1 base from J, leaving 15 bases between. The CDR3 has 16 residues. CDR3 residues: CASSFGTPGENTEAFF. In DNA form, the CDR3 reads TGCGCCAGCAGCTTTGGGACCCCGGGGGAGAACACTGAAGCTTTCTTT. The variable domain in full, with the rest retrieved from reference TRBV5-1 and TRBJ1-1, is KAGVTQTPRYLIKTRGQQVTLSCSPISGHRSVSWYQQTPGQGLQFLFEYFSETQRNKGNFPGRFSGRQFSNSRSEMNVSTLELGDSALYLCASSFGTPGENTEAFFGQGTRLTVV.

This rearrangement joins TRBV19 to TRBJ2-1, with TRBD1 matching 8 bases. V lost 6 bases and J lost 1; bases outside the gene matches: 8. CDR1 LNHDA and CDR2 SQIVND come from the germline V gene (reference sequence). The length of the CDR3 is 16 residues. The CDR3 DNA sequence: TGTGCCAGTAGAAAGAACAGGGGGATTTCCTACAATGAGCAGTTCTTC. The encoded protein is CASRKNRGISYNEQFF. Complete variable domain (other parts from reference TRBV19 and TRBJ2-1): DGGITQSPKYLFRKEGQNVTLSCEQNLNHDAMYWYRQDPGQGLRLIYYSQIVNDFQKGDIAEGYSVSREKKESFPLTVTSAQKNPTAFYLCASRKNRGISYNEQFFGPGTRLTVL.

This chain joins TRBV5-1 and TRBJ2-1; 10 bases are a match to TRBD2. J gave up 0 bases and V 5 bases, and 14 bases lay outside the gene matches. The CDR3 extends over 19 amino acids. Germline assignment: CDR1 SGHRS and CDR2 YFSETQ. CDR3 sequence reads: CASSVEPSGGRSSYNEQFF. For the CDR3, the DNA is TGCGCCAGCAGTGTGGAGCCTAGCGGGGGCCGTAGCTCCTACAATGAGCAGTTCTTC.

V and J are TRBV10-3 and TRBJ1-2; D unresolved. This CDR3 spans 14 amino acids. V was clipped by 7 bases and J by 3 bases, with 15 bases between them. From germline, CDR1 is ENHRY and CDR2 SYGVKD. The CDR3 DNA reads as TGTGCCATCAAGCAGGACTCTGGGGACTATGGCTACACCTTC. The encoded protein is CAIKQDSGDYGYTF.

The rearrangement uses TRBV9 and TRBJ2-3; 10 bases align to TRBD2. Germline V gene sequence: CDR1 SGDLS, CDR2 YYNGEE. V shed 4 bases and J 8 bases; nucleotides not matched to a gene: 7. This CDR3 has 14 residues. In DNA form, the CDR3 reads TGTGCCAGCAGCTCAGCGGGGGGGTCCCCTACGCAGTATTTT. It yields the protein CASSSAGGSPTQYF.

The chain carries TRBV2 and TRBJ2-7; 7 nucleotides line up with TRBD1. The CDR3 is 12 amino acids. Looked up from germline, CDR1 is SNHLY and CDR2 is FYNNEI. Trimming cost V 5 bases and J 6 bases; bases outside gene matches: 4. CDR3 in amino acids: CASSKTGIEQYF. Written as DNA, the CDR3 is TGTGCCAGCAGTAAGACAGGGATCGAGCAGTACTTC.

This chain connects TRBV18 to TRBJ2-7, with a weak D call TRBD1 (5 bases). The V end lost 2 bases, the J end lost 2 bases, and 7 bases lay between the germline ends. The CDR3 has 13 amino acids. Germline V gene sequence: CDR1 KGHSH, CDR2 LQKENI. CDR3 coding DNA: TGTGCCAGCTCACCAGCAGGGACCTACGAGCAGTACTTC. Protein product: CASSPAGTYEQYF.

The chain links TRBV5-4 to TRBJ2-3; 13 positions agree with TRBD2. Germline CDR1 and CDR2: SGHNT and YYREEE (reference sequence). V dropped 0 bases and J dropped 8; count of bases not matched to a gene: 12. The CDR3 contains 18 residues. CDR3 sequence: CASSLGLAGGGAGTTQYF. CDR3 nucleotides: TGTGCCAGCAGCTTGGGACTAGCGGGAGGCGGGGCCGGGACTACGCAGTATTTT. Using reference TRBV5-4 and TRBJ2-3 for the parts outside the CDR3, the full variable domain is ETGVTQSPTHLIKTRGQQVTLRCSSQSGHNTVSWYQQALGQGPQFIFQYYREEENGRGNFPPRFSGLQFPNYSSELNVNALELDDSALYLCASSLGLAGGGAGTTQYFGPGTRLTVL.

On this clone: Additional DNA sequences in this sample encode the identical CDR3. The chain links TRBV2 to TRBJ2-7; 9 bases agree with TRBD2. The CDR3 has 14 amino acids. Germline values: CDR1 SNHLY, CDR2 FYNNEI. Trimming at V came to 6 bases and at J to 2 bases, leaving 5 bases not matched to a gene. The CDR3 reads CASSPGLATYEQYF. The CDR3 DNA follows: TGTGCCAGCAGCCCGGGACTAGCTACCTACGAGCAGTACTTC.

CDR3 protein: CASSAGLPHEQYF. The CDR3 DNA is TGTGCCAGCAGCGCAGGACTTCCCCACGAGCAGTACTTC. The J gene is TRBJ2-7, the V gene TRBV5-4; tentatively, D is TRBD2 (5 bases). The CDR3 is 13 amino acids. V lost 4 bases to trimming and J lost 5 bases, with 13 bases between them. Germline CDR1 reads SGHNT; CDR2 reads YYREEE (reference sequence). The full variable domain, in which reference TRBV5-4 and TRBJ2-7 provide the parts outside the CDR3, is ETGVTQSPTHLIKTRGQQVTLRCSSQSGHNTVSWYQQALGQGPQFIFQYYREEENGRGNFPPRFSGLQFPNYSSELNVNALELDDSALYLCASSAGLPHEQYFGPGTRLTVT.

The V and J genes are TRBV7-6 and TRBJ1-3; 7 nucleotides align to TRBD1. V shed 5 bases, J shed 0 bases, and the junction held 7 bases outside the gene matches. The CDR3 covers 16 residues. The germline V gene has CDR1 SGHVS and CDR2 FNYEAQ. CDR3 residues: CASSRGDRVSGNTIYF. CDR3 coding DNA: TGTGCCAGCAGCCGAGGTGACAGGGTCTCTGGAAACACCATATATTTT.

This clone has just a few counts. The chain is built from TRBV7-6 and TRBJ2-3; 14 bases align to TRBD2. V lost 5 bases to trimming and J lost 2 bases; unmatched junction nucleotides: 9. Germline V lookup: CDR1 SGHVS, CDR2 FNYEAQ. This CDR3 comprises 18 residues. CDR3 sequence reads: CASSHGLAGGSFTDTQYF. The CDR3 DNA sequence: TGTGCCAGCAGCCACGGACTAGCGGGGGGTTCCTTCACAGATACGCAGTATTTT.

This CDR3 is CASSLLGGSGYEQYF. The CDR3 coding sequence is TGTGCCAGCAGTCTGCTGGGGGGTAGCGGCTACGAGCAGTACTTC. The rearrangement links TRBV27 to TRBJ2-7; D perhaps matches TRBD2 (6 bases). Germline CDR1 and CDR2: MNHEY and SMNVEV (reference sequence). Trimming removed 5 bases at V and 3 bases at J, with 17 bases between. The CDR3 has 15 amino acids.

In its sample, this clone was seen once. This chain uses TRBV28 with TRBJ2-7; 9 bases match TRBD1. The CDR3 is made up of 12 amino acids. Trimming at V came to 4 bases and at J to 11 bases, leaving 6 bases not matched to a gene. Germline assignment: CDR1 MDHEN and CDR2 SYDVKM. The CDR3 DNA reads TGTGCCAGCAGTTCGGGACAGGGTGTGAAGTACTTC. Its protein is CASSSGQGVKYF.

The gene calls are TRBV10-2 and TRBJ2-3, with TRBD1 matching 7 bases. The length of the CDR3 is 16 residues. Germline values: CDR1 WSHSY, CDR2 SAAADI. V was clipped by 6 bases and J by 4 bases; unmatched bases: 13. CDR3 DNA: TGCGCCAGCAGCGTAACCGGGACAGAGGCATCAGATACGCAGTATTTT. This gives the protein CASSVTGTEASDTQYF.